This is a list of T cell receptor beta chains from one sample in a study of cytomegalovirus exposure and HLA in healthy donors. Using immunoSEQ multiplex PCR, the repertoire was profiled, and TCRdb retains in-frame clones only, with some absent. Here the sample spans 120,000 or so clones, under 85% being singletons. Material: PBMCs. These receptors originate from a woman aged 45-65 years in good health and CMV-seropositive. The CDR3 runs from the conserved cysteine through the conserved F or W. Fields, in order: V gene, clone size, J gene, CDR3 length, D gene, CDR3 protein, CDR3 DNA. D genes are given only for firm matches. Rows may omit the clone size; those that give it use once, few, many or a size class.

v_call: TRBV7-2
clone_size: once
j_call: TRBJ2-2
cdr3_length: 14
d_call: NA
cdr3_aa: CASSLVFLTGELFF
cdr3_nt: TGTGCCAGCAGCTTAGTTTTTCTGACCGGGGAGCTGTTTTTT

v_call: TRBV11-3
clone_size: NA
j_call: TRBJ2-7
cdr3_length: 14
d_call: NA
cdr3_aa: CASSPGRGSYEQYF
cdr3_nt: TGTGCCAGCAGCCCGGGGCGGGGTTCCTACGAGCAGTACTTC

v_call: TRBV6-6
clone_size: NA
j_call: TRBJ1-2
cdr3_length: 14
d_call: TRBD1
cdr3_aa: CASTQGAPNYGYPF
cdr3_nt: TGTGCCAGCACTCAGGGGGCCCCTAACTATGGCTACCCCTTC

v_call: TRBV15
clone_size: NA
j_call: TRBJ2-1
cdr3_length: 15
d_call: NA
cdr3_aa: CATRRGPLGYNEQFF
cdr3_nt: TGTGCCACCAGGCGGGGGCCCTTGGGGTACAATGAGCAGTTCTTC

v_call: TRBV4-2
clone_size: NA
j_call: TRBJ1-2
cdr3_length: 14
d_call: TRBD1
cdr3_aa: CASSQGTGAYGYTF
cdr3_nt: TGTGCCAGCAGCCAAGGGACAGGGGCCTATGGCTACACCTTC

v_call: TRBV9
clone_size: once
j_call: TRBJ1-4
cdr3_length: 14
d_call: TRBD1
cdr3_aa: CASSGPDRSEKLFF
cdr3_nt: TGTGCCAGCAGCGGACCGGACAGGAGTGAAAAACTGTTTTTT

v_call: TRBV5-1
clone_size: many
j_call: TRBJ1-4
cdr3_length: 12
d_call: NA
cdr3_aa: CASSPGREKLFF
cdr3_nt: TGCGCCAGCAGCCCAGGGCGGGAAAAACTGTTTTTT

v_call: TRBV5-1
clone_size: NA
j_call: TRBJ2-5
cdr3_length: 15
d_call: NA
cdr3_aa: CASSPGRGYQETQYF
cdr3_nt: TGCGCCAGCAGCCCCGGACGGGGGTACCAAGAGACCCAGTACTTC

v_call: TRBV2
clone_size: NA
j_call: TRBJ2-2
cdr3_length: 14
d_call: TRBD1
cdr3_aa: CASQGQGWTGELFF
cdr3_nt: TGTGCCAGCCAGGGACAGGGATGGACCGGGGAGCTGTTTTTT

v_call: TRBV5-4
clone_size: few
j_call: TRBJ1-6
cdr3_length: 16
d_call: TRBD1
cdr3_aa: CASGTTDRGFNSPLHF
cdr3_nt: TGTGCCAGCGGGACGACCGACAGGGGCTTTAATTCACCCCTCCACTTT

v_call: TRBV7-9
clone_size: NA
j_call: TRBJ1-1
cdr3_length: 12
d_call: NA
cdr3_aa: CASSSPVEEAFF
cdr3_nt: TGTGCCAGCAGCTCCCCCGTCGAGGAAGCTTTCTTT

v_call: TRBV6-5
clone_size: NA
j_call: TRBJ2-1
cdr3_length: 16
d_call: NA
cdr3_aa: CASSYSFVGGANEQFF
cdr3_nt: TGTGCCAGCAGTTACTCCTTTGTCGGAGGGGCGAATGAGCAGTTCTTC

v_call: TRBV15
clone_size: few
j_call: TRBJ2-3
cdr3_length: 16
d_call: TRBD2
cdr3_aa: CATSRDAGGAVDTQYF
cdr3_nt: TGTGCCACCAGCAGAGACGCGGGAGGGGCTGTCGATACGCAGTATTTT

v_call: TRBV19
clone_size: NA
j_call: TRBJ2-4
cdr3_length: 14
d_call: TRBD1
cdr3_aa: CASSTQGAANIQYF
cdr3_nt: TGTGCCAGTAGTACACAGGGGGCAGCCAACATTCAGTACTTC

v_call: TRBV19
clone_size: NA
j_call: TRBJ1-5
cdr3_length: 16
d_call: TRBD1
cdr3_aa: CASTWGTGQGNQPQHF
cdr3_nt: TGTGCCAGTACCTGGGGAACGGGACAGGGCAATCAGCCCCAGCATTTT

v_call: TRBV19
clone_size: NA
j_call: TRBJ2-1
cdr3_length: 14
d_call: TRBD2
cdr3_aa: CATVAGTVYNEQFF
cdr3_nt: TGTGCCACCGTAGCGGGAACGGTCTACAATGAGCAGTTCTTC

v_call: TRBV18
clone_size: NA
j_call: TRBJ2-3
cdr3_length: 15
d_call: NA
cdr3_aa: CASSPPYYSTDTQYF
cdr3_nt: TGTGCCAGCTCACCACCTTACTATAGCACAGATACGCAGTATTTT

v_call: TRBV5-1
clone_size: NA
j_call: TRBJ2-7
cdr3_length: 16
d_call: TRBD1
cdr3_aa: CASSLAPGQGSYEQYF
cdr3_nt: TGCGCCAGCAGCCTAGCCCCGGGACAGGGTTCGTACGAGCAGTACTTC

v_call: TRBV30
clone_size: NA
j_call: TRBJ1-3
cdr3_length: 14
d_call: TRBD1
cdr3_aa: CAWTPDRGPFTIYF
cdr3_nt: TGTGCCTGGACTCCCGACAGGGGGCCCTTCACCATATATTTT

v_call: TRBV5-1
clone_size: few
j_call: TRBJ2-7
cdr3_length: 14
d_call: NA
cdr3_aa: CASSLGQTFQEQYF
cdr3_nt: TGCGCCAGCAGCTTGGGACAGACCTTTCAGGAGCAGTACTTC

v_call: TRBV7-2
clone_size: NA
j_call: TRBJ2-3
cdr3_length: 16
d_call: TRBD1
cdr3_aa: CASSLRTGTSTDTQYF
cdr3_nt: TGTGCCAGCAGCTTAAGGACAGGGACGAGCACAGATACGCAGTATTTT

v_call: TRBV19
clone_size: few
j_call: TRBJ2-1
cdr3_length: 13
d_call: NA
cdr3_aa: CASSIAVNNEQFF
cdr3_nt: TGTGCCAGTAGTATAGCGGTAAACAATGAGCAGTTCTTC

v_call: TRBV9
clone_size: NA
j_call: TRBJ2-3
cdr3_length: 18
d_call: NA
cdr3_aa: CASSVTPLAYVSTDTQYF
cdr3_nt: TGTGCCAGCAGCGTAACACCTCTAGCGTATGTGAGCACAGATACGCAGTATTTT

v_call: TRBV4-1
clone_size: NA
j_call: TRBJ2-7
cdr3_length: 14
d_call: NA
cdr3_aa: CASSQDDSPYEQYF
cdr3_nt: TGCGCCAGCAGCCAAGACGACAGCCCCTACGAGCAGTACTTC

v_call: TRBV19
clone_size: NA
j_call: TRBJ1-4
cdr3_length: 15
d_call: TRBD1
cdr3_aa: CASSLQGRTNEKLFF
cdr3_nt: TGTGCCAGTAGTCTACAGGGGAGGACTAATGAAAAACTGTTTTTT

v_call: TRBV5-4
clone_size: NA
j_call: TRBJ2-7
cdr3_length: 15
d_call: NA
cdr3_aa: CASSLGRTQGYEQYF
cdr3_nt: TGTGCCAGCAGCTTGGGGCGAACCCAGGGCTACGAGCAGTACTTC

v_call: TRBV2
clone_size: NA
j_call: TRBJ2-7
cdr3_length: 13
d_call: NA
cdr3_aa: CASSSGQLYEQYF
cdr3_nt: TGTGCCAGCAGTTCAGGACAGCTCTACGAGCAGTACTTC

v_call: TRBV18
clone_size: few
j_call: TRBJ2-5
cdr3_length: 15
d_call: NA
cdr3_aa: CASSPLTRNQETQYF
cdr3_nt: TGTGCCAGCTCACCGCTGACGAGGAACCAAGAGACCCAGTACTTC

v_call: TRBV7-2
clone_size: NA
j_call: TRBJ2-3
cdr3_length: 17
d_call: NA
cdr3_aa: CASSLQGGGTSTDTQYF
cdr3_nt: TGTGCCAGCAGCTTACAGGGTGGAGGGACTAGCACAGATACGCAGTATTTT

v_call: TRBV18
clone_size: NA
j_call: TRBJ2-2
cdr3_length: 15
d_call: NA
cdr3_aa: CASSPPGVGTGELFF
cdr3_nt: TGTGCCAGCTCACCGCCGGGGGTTGGCACCGGGGAGCTGTTTTTT

v_call: TRBV18
clone_size: NA
j_call: TRBJ1-4
cdr3_length: 15
d_call: NA
cdr3_aa: CASSLAGGLNEKLFF
cdr3_nt: TGTGCCAGCTCACTGGCCGGGGGGCTGAATGAAAAACTGTTTTTT

v_call: TRBV30
clone_size: NA
j_call: TRBJ1-1
cdr3_length: 15
d_call: NA
cdr3_aa: CAWTGGNLGGTEAFF
cdr3_nt: TGTGCCTGGACCGGCGGTAACCTCGGAGGGACTGAAGCTTTCTTT

v_call: TRBV6-1
clone_size: NA
j_call: TRBJ2-7
cdr3_length: 16
d_call: TRBD2
cdr3_aa: CASSERLSGRTYEQYF
cdr3_nt: TGTGCCAGCAGTGAAAGGCTCAGCGGGAGGACGTACGAGCAGTACTTC

v_call: TRBV7-9
clone_size: few
j_call: TRBJ1-1
cdr3_length: 14
d_call: NA
cdr3_aa: CASSLEAANTEAFF
cdr3_nt: TGTGCCAGCAGCTTGGAGGCCGCGAACACTGAAGCTTTCTTT

v_call: TRBV29-1
clone_size: NA
j_call: TRBJ2-3
cdr3_length: 13
d_call: TRBD1
cdr3_aa: CSVQGAGADTQYF
cdr3_nt: TGCAGCGTACAGGGGGCGGGGGCAGATACGCAGTATTTT

v_call: TRBV7-9
clone_size: NA
j_call: TRBJ1-2
cdr3_length: 13
d_call: TRBD1
cdr3_aa: CASSPGQIYGYTF
cdr3_nt: TGTGCCAGCAGCCCGGGACAGATATATGGCTACACCTTC

v_call: TRBV10-3
clone_size: once
j_call: TRBJ1-5
cdr3_length: 14
d_call: NA
cdr3_aa: CAIRQGPENQPQHF
cdr3_nt: TGTGCCATCAGGCAGGGGCCCGAGAATCAGCCCCAGCATTTT

v_call: TRBV7-9
clone_size: NA
j_call: TRBJ1-3
cdr3_length: 17
d_call: NA
cdr3_aa: CASSFSAGGRFGNTIYF
cdr3_nt: TGTGCCAGCAGCTTCTCGGCCGGGGGGCGCTTTGGAAACACCATATATTTT

v_call: TRBV5-1
clone_size: NA
j_call: TRBJ1-2
cdr3_length: 18
d_call: TRBD1
cdr3_aa: CASSLAGTGGNIKSGYTF
cdr3_nt: TGCGCCAGCAGCTTGGCCGGGACAGGGGGGAATATTAAGTCTGGCTACACCTTC

v_call: TRBV5-1
clone_size: NA
j_call: TRBJ1-4
cdr3_length: 16
d_call: TRBD1
cdr3_aa: CASSQMTSGQGAELFF
cdr3_nt: TGCGCCAGCAGCCAAATGACTTCGGGACAGGGGGCGGAACTGTTTTTT

v_call: TRBV10-3
clone_size: NA
j_call: TRBJ2-3
cdr3_length: 17
d_call: TRBD2
cdr3_aa: CAISEASGLWMADTQYF
cdr3_nt: TGTGCCATCAGTGAGGCTAGCGGGCTCTGGATGGCAGATACGCAGTATTTT

v_call: TRBV27
clone_size: NA
j_call: TRBJ1-2
cdr3_length: 17
d_call: TRBD1
cdr3_aa: CASSLRPDREANYGYTF
cdr3_nt: TGTGCCAGCAGTTTAAGGCCCGACAGGGAGGCTAACTATGGCTACACCTTC

v_call: TRBV7-2
clone_size: NA
j_call: TRBJ1-5
cdr3_length: 15
d_call: TRBD1
cdr3_aa: CASSLIGTVNQPQHF
cdr3_nt: TGTGCCAGCAGCTTAATAGGGACAGTCAATCAGCCCCAGCATTTT